The 20 T cell receptor beta chains reported below all come from one sample, sequenced in a study of T cells in Graves' hyperthyroidism and ophthalmopathy. Researchers amplified the TCR beta CDR3 regions from RNA transcripts. The study used the HTBI primer set for a first-round RT-PCR of the TCR CDR3. TCRdb re-derived calls from the multiplex PCR reads in MiXCR, one entry per CDR3 protein. The sample has 600,000 or so distinct CDR3 sequences; 13% to 15% are singletons. The sequencing sample was made of blood. These receptors were taken from a woman between 18 and 29 years old with Graves' ophthalmopathy.

This clonotype was found many times. The gene calls are TRBV9 and TRBJ2-7; 9 bases are shared with TRBD1. In germline, CDR1 is SGDLS, CDR2 YYNGEE. The trim removed 3 bases at V and 2 bases at J, leaving 6 bases unmatched. This CDR3 spans 15 amino acids. CDR3 sequence: CASSAGQGFPYEQYF. For the CDR3, the DNA is TGTGCCAGCAGCGCCGGACAGGGGTTCCCCTACGAGCAGTACTTC.

This clonotype was seen a few times. The rearrangement joins TRBV24-1 to TRBJ2-2, with 11 bases lining up with TRBD2. The ends lost 5 bases at V and 6 bases at J; junction bases unmatched: 7. CDR1 and CDR2 from the germline V gene are KGHDR and SFDVKD. The CDR3 contains 16 residues. CDR3 sequence: CATSGWTSGSSGELFF. The CDR3 nucleotides are TGTGCCACCAGTGGTTGGACTAGCGGGTCTTCCGGGGAGCTGTTTTTT.

This clonotype was counted at least ten times. The chain joins TRBV27 to TRBJ2-5; D not certain. V was shortened by 7 bases and J by 2 bases, with 11 bases between the two germline ends. From germline, CDR1 is MNHEY and CDR2 SMNVEV (reference sequence). The CDR3 sequence is 13 residues long. CDR3 DNA sequence: TGTGCCAGCATGCACCGGCAACAAGAGACCCAGTACTTC. Amino acid sequence: CASMHRQQETQYF.

This clonotype was seen repeatedly, ten times or more. CDR3 DNA: TGTGCCAGCAGTCAGAATTACGACGAGCAGTACTTC. Protein: CASSQNYDEQYF. This chain uses TRBV28 with TRBJ2-7; no clear D gene. V was pared by 5 bases and J by 5 bases, with 10 bases between. The germline CDR1 and CDR2 sequences are MDHEN and SYDVKM. The CDR3 is made up of 12 amino acids.

Of note for this clonotype: This may be a read error, as it is one base from a much larger clone. The V call is TRBV12-3 or TRBV12-4, the J call TRBJ2-1, with a tentative D call TRBD2 (6 bases). Between the trimmed V and J ends, which lost 8 bases and 4 bases, there was a span of 18 bases. The CDR3 has 15 residues. This chain's CDR3 is CASGSGTQTYNEQFF. The CDR3 DNA is TGTGCCAGCGGGAGTGGGACTCAGACGTACAATGAGCAGTTCTTC.

There are a few counts of this clonotype. The CDR3 coding sequence is TGCAGTGCTCCCCCGTCGCGAGGGCCCTACGAGCAGTACTTC. This translates into CSAPPSRGPYEQYF. The J gene is TRBJ2-7, the V gene TRBV20-1; D possibly corresponds to TRBD2 (5 bases). Germline CDR1 reads DFQATT; CDR2 reads SNEGSKA (reference sequence). The length of the CDR3 is 14 residues. With 5 bases removed from V and 2 bases from J, the gap between germline ends came to 16 bases.

There are many counts of this clonotype. This chain uses TRBV7-3 with TRBJ1-1; 7 bases line up with TRBD1. Trimming took 5 bases from V and 5 from J; bases not matched to a gene: 14. Germline values: CDR1 SGHTA, CDR2 FQGTGA. The CDR3 is made up of 16 amino acids. CDR3 in amino acids: CASSLRRGRRGTEAFF. DNA of the CDR3: TGTGCCAGCAGCCTGAGAAGGGGGCGCCGGGGGACTGAAGCTTTCTTT.

This clonotype was seen repeatedly, ten times or more. This chain connects TRBV20-1 to TRBJ2-7; 7 bases are a match to TRBD2. The ends lost 0 bases at V and 2 bases at J; junction bases unmatched: 7. This CDR3 has 15 amino acids. CDR1 DFQATT and CDR2 SNEGSKA come from the germline V gene (reference sequence). CDR3 in amino acids: CSARDKGRGTYEQYF. In DNA form, the CDR3 reads TGCAGTGCTAGAGATAAAGGGCGGGGGACCTACGAGCAGTACTTC.

This clonotype occurred a few times. The chain combines TRBV28 with TRBJ2-4; D possibly corresponds to TRBD1 (5 bases). CDR1 MDHEN and CDR2 SYDVKM come from the germline V gene. V dropped 10 bases and J dropped 2 bases, with 15 bases sitting between them. The CDR3 has 14 residues. The CDR3 is CATKTGHTKNIQYF. The CDR3 DNA is TGTGCCACTAAAACCGGACATACCAAAAACATTCAGTACTTC.

This clonotype was seen many times. The rearrangement uses TRBV3-1 and TRBJ1-1, with no clear D. Germline CDR1 is LGHDT and CDR2 is YNNKEL (reference sequence). Trimming cost V 4 bases and J 5 bases, with 5 bases left between them. The CDR3 consists of 11 residues. The CDR3 loop reads CASSLMTEAFF. CDR3 in DNA: TGTGCCAGCAGCCTTATGACTGAAGCTTTCTTT.

This clonotype was detected many times. The gene calls are TRBV28 and TRBJ1-2; D call uncertain. Germline CDR1 reads MDHEN; CDR2 reads SYDVKM. The CDR3 extends over 12 amino acids. The V and J ends lost 9 bases and 7 bases respectively, with 15 bases between them. CDR3 nucleotides: TGTGCCAGTTCCGCGCCCCCCGGTGGCTACACCTTC. This codes for CASSAPPGGYTF.

This clonotype was detected many times. The chain joins TRBV6-2 or TRBV6-3 to TRBJ1-2; 7 nucleotides agree with TRBD1. V trimming: 10 bases; J trimming: 5 bases; junction bases outside the gene matches: 4. This CDR3 spans 11 amino acids. CDR1 is MNHEY, CDR2 SVGEGT, per germline. CDR3 sequence reads: CATQQGYGYTF. The CDR3 DNA is TGTGCCACCCAACAGGGGTATGGCTACACCTTC.

The chain uses TRBV6-2 or TRBV6-3 and TRBJ2-3, with 7 bases aligning to TRBD2. V dropped 6 bases and J dropped 3; count of bases not matched to a gene: 9. Germline V gene data show CDR1 as MNHEY and CDR2 as SVGEGT. This CDR3 has 15 residues. The CDR3 sequence: CASSREGTRTDTQYF. The CDR3 DNA follows: TGTGCCAGCAGCAGGGAGGGAACAAGGACAGATACGCAGTATTTT.

This clonotype was observed at least ten times. The J gene is TRBJ2-1, the V gene TRBV6-5; D assignment may be TRBD1 or TRBD2 (5 bases each). The germline V gene encodes CDR1 MNHEY and CDR2 SVGAGI. The germline V and J ends were trimmed by 0 bases and 7 bases, with 10 bases remaining between them. The CDR3 extends over 14 amino acids. CDR3 sequence (DNA): TGTGCCAGCAGTTACTCGACGGGGCGGAATGAGCAGTTCTTC. As protein: CASSYSTGRNEQFF.

This clonotype has more than one count but fewer than ten. This rearrangement joins TRBV5-1 to TRBJ2-5, with D perhaps matching TRBD1 or TRBD2 (6 bases each). From germline, CDR1 is SGHRS and CDR2 YFSETQ. Trimming shortened V by 2 bases and J by 5 bases, and 16 bases separated the two germline ends. The CDR3 consists of 15 residues. In DNA, the CDR3 is TGCGCCAGCAGCTTCGGAAGGGGGGCCTGGGAGACCCAGTACTTC. Its protein is CASSFGRGAWETQYF.

At least ten counts were recorded for this clonotype. This chain uses TRBV28 with TRBJ2-3; no clear D. V was pared by 4 bases and J by 1 base, with 12 bases between. The CDR3 contains 15 residues. Germline assignment: CDR1 MDHEN and CDR2 SYDVKM. The CDR3 DNA reads TGTGCCAGCAGTTCTTACGGCTCTCGCACAGATACGCAGTATTTT. Translation gives CASSSYGSRTDTQYF.

This clonotype was seen ten or more times. The rearrangement links TRBV20-1 to TRBJ2-7; 9 nucleotides agree with TRBD2. The CDR3 loop spans 19 amino acids. The V segment lost 3 bases and the J segment 0 bases; nucleotides outside the gene matches: 18. Germline lookup yields CDR1 DFQATT and CDR2 SNEGSKA (reference sequence). The CDR3 reads CSASEGLSGRFLSSYEQYF. CDR3 bases: TGCAGTGCTAGTGAGGGATTGAGCGGGAGGTTCCTCAGCTCCTACGAGCAGTACTTC.

This clonotype came up a few times. This chain joins TRBV20-1 and TRBJ2-7; a possible D gene is TRBD1 (5 bases). Germline V gene sequence: CDR1 DFQATT, CDR2 SNEGSKA (reference sequence). Trimming stripped 6 bases from V and 3 bases from J, with 21 bases between. The length of the CDR3 is 15 residues. CDR3 DNA: TGCAGTGCCGAGAGCCCGGCAGGGATGAACTACGAGCAGTACTTC. It codes for CSAESPAGMNYEQYF.

This clonotype showed up many times. The gene calls are TRBV6-1 and TRBJ2-7; D is perhaps TRBD2 (5 bases). Germline V gene lookup returns CDR1 MNHNS and CDR2 SASEGT. V lost 5 bases and J 3 bases, leaving 11 bases between the germline ends. The CDR3 is 13 amino acids. The CDR3 spells CASSPRDIYEQYF. The CDR3 bases are TGTGCCAGCAGTCCCCGGGATATCTACGAGCAGTACTTC.

In its sample, this clonotype was seen many times. The V call is TRBV6-2 or TRBV6-3, the J call TRBJ1-5; D is unresolved. Germline assignment: CDR1 MNHEY and CDR2 SVGEGT. The ends were cut back, 6 bases at V and 0 bases at J, with 9 bases in the middle. The length of the CDR3 is 14 residues. CDR3 DNA: TGTGCCAGCAGCCCCCAGGTTAGCAATCAGCCCCAGCATTTT. Translated: CASSPQVSNQPQHF.